This section outlines one T cell receptor (beta chain) sequence together with its context. Its antigen is unknown. Sampled while nominally healthy, donors likely had unrecorded immune exposures. PCR was performed using 60 Vbeta and 13 Jbeta primers. Here immunoSEQ multiplex PCR was the method, and the copy in TCRdb shows in-frame clones only, minus some. This sample has some 180,000 clones, with roughly four fifths found just once. This entry belongs to a study of cytomegalovirus exposure and HLA in healthy donors. General study points: Most CMV-associated TCR beta chains were later found to appear HLA-restricted. V- and J-gene trimming in TCR beta was tied to a missense DCLRE1C variant by an analysis performed later.

There are 12 residues in the CDR3. From germline, CDR1 is SNHLY and CDR2 FYNNEI. The V end lost 7 bases, the J end lost 10 bases, and 14 bases lay between the germline ends. The sequenced sample was PBMCs. V usage is TRBV2 and J usage is TRBJ2-1; TRBD1 might be the D (6 bases). The receptor was derived from a male donor in good health and CMV-seronegative. The CDR3 is CASNLIGGEQFF. CDR3 DNA: TGTGCCAGCAACCTCATAGGGGGAGAGCAGTTCTTC.